This T cell receptor (beta chain) was observed in a study of blood T cells in healthy people across ages. PCR was performed a second time for about 6 to 11 cycles using a sample-barcoded 5' primer and a J-beta primer mix. The template-switch adaptor, which had 12 random nucleotides, put a tag on each cDNA molecule. Using its own MiXCR run on the 5' RACE reads, TCRdb lists one record per CDR3 protein. The table has 1.5 million to 2 million distinct CDR3 sequences, roughly 52% seen once; the top ten hold about 2.1%. CDR3 size: 13 residues. V lost 5 bases, J lost 5 bases, and 12 bases lay in between. Germline-derived CDR1 and CDR2 are SGHTA and FQGNSA.

Material for sequencing was blood. V gene TRBV7-2 combines with J gene TRBJ1-2; perhaps TRBD1 as D (5 bases). The receptor's source is a woman aged 40 to 49 in good health. CDR3 DNA: TGTGCCAGCAGCCCAGTGGGGCTTTATGGCTACACCTTC. Protein: CASSPVGLYGYTF.